Presented here are 29 T cell receptor beta chains from one specimen sequenced in a study of T cell repertoires in cytomegalovirus infection. MiXCR, run by TCRdb on the reads, gives a single entry per CDR3 protein. The sample lists more than 400,000 distinct CDR3 sequences, more than 20% occurring once. The source material was PBMCs. Source of these receptors: a human donor in good health (CMV status not recorded). Some clones in this sample may be carry-over from other donors' samples.

The rearrangement joins TRBV4-3 to TRBJ1-1; maybe TRBD1 (6 bases). V shed 2 bases and J shed 1 base, with 14 bases lying between them. CDR3 length: 16 amino acids. Per germline, CDR1 LGHNA and CDR2 YSLEER. The CDR3 region is CASSQLRGAANTEAFF. CDR3 in DNA: TGCGCCAGCAGCCAACTCCGGGGGGCCGCGAACACTGAAGCTTTCTTT.

This chain uses TRBV29-1 with TRBJ1-4, with 9 bases identical to TRBD1. Germline V CDR1 and CDR2: SQVTM, ANQGSEA. This CDR3 is 13 amino acids long. The trim removed 6 bases at V and 5 bases at J, leaving 4 bases unmatched. The DNA of the CDR3 is TGCAGCGTCCAGGACAGGGGAAATGAAAAACTGTTTTTT. Translation: CSVQDRGNEKLFF.

This clonotype has only a few counts. The chain uses TRBV5-1 and TRBJ2-7, with TRBD2 matching over 8 bases. J gave up 2 bases and V 1 base, and 5 bases lay outside the gene matches. CDR3 length: 15 amino acids. Germline V CDR1 and CDR2: SGHRS, YFSETQ. The CDR3, as DNA: TGCGCCAGCAGCTTGTCGACTAGCGCAACCTACGAGCAGTACTTC. Translating gives CASSLSTSATYEQYF.

This rearrangement joins TRBV5-6 to TRBJ2-3; TRBD2 matches 10 bases. V was clipped by 1 base and J by 4 bases; unmatched bases: 6. The CDR3 consists of 16 residues. Germline CDR1 is SGHDT and CDR2 is YYEEEE. The CDR3 is CASSLSSGRFADTQYF. In nucleotides, the CDR3 is TGTGCCAGCAGCTTGTCTAGCGGGAGATTCGCAGATACGCAGTATTTT.

A few counts support this clonotype. The chain's CDR3 is CAISESRKLQYF. CDR3 sequence (DNA): TGTGCCATCAGTGAGTCTCGGAAGCTTCAGTACTTC. The chain is built from TRBV10-3 and TRBJ2-7; D remains unclear. The CDR3 consists of 12 residues. CDR1 is ENHRY, CDR2 SYGVKD, per germline. Trimming cost V 0 bases and J 10 bases, with 10 bases left between them.

This clonotype has more than one count but fewer than ten. The chain recombines TRBV7-2 with TRBJ2-6, with D maybe TRBD2 (5 bases). Germline CDR1 is SGHTA and CDR2 is FQGNSA. Trimming left V 2 bases short and J 0 bases short, with 11 bases between. The CDR3 length is 17 residues. The CDR3 here is CASSLMVGSSGANVLTF. The DNA of the CDR3 is TGTGCCAGCAGCTTAATGGTAGGGAGCTCTGGGGCCAACGTCCTGACTTTC. The full variable domain, rest sourced from reference TRBV7-2 and TRBJ2-6, is GAGVSQSPSNKVTEKGKDVELRCDPISGHTALYWYRQSLGQGLEFLIYFQGNSAPDKSGLPSDRFSAERTGGSVSTLTIQRTQQEDSAVYLCASSLMVGSSGANVLTFGAGSRLTVL.

This chain connects TRBV7-8 to TRBJ1-1, with 8 bases lining up with TRBD1. Germline V CDR1 and CDR2: SGHVS, FQNEAQ. The CDR3 runs to 14 residues. V dropped 5 bases and J dropped 6; count of bases not matched to a gene: 8. Here the CDR3 reads CASSPWTGFAEAFF. As DNA, the CDR3 is TGTGCCAGCAGCCCCTGGACAGGGTTCGCTGAAGCTTTCTTT.

V and J are TRBV29-1 and TRBJ1-3; no firm D call. Per the germline V gene, CDR1 is SQVTM and CDR2 is ANQGSEA. CDR3 size: 15 residues. Trimming cost V 0 bases and J 0 bases, with 9 bases left between them. The CDR3 region has the DNA TGCAGCGTTGAAGACGGTCCCACCTCTGGAAACACCATATATTTT. This encodes CSVEDGPTSGNTIYF.

In this sample, this clonotype turned up many times. The chain carries TRBV12-3 or TRBV12-4 and TRBJ2-7; D not resolved. V was clipped by 9 bases and J by 6 bases, with 18 bases between them. The CDR3 length is 13 residues. The CDR3: CASCPGRLLEQYF. The CDR3 bases are TGTGCCAGTTGCCCTGGTAGGTTGCTCGAGCAGTACTTC.

This clonotype came up a few times. The chain links TRBV29-1 to TRBJ2-7, with TRBD2 as a possible D gene (6 bases). The V gene's germline CDR1 is SQVTM and CDR2 ANQGSEA. The CDR3 sequence is 12 residues long. V shed 6 bases and J shed 2 bases, with 11 bases lying between them. For the CDR3, the DNA is TGCAGCGTCGAATGGGGGGCCTACGAGCAGTACTTC. Translating it yields CSVEWGAYEQYF.

V and J are TRBV19 and TRBJ2-7, with 12 nucleotides matching TRBD1. This CDR3 is built from 14 residues. The germline V gene has CDR1 LNHDA and CDR2 SQIVND (reference sequence). V was pared by 5 bases and J by 11 bases, with 10 bases of the junction left unmatched. CDR3 sequence: CASSSPGQGALKYF. CDR3 DNA: TGTGCCAGTAGTTCCCCGGGACAGGGGGCGCTAAAGTACTTC.

V usage is TRBV4-1 and J usage is TRBJ1-2; D possibly corresponds to TRBD1 (5 bases). Germline V gene data show CDR1 as MGHRA and CDR2 as YSYEKL. The CDR3 consists of 15 residues. V was cut by 1 base and J by 2 bases, with 11 bases left in between. The CDR3 coding sequence is TGCGCCAGCAGCCAAGGTGCGGGGCTGAACTATGGCTACACCTTC. This sequence encodes CASSQGAGLNYGYTF.

This clonotype was seen only a few times. The rearrangement links TRBV13 to TRBJ2-1; perhaps TRBD1 as D (5 bases). Trimming removed 3 bases from V and 2 bases from J, with 14 bases in between. This CDR3 is 16 amino acids long. The germline CDR1 and CDR2 sequences are PRHDT and FYEKMQ (reference sequence). CDR3 coding DNA: TGTGCCAGCAGCTTTTTCAGGGAAAAAACCTACAATGAGCAGTTCTTC. This encodes CASSFFREKTYNEQFF.

In this sample, this clonotype turned up many times. J is TRBJ2-3 and V is TRBV7-2, with D uncertain. Germline V gives CDR1 SGHTA, CDR2 FQGNSA. This CDR3 region has 13 residues. The ends were cut back, 2 bases at V and 8 bases at J, with 11 bases in the middle. The DNA for the CDR3 is TGTGCCAGCAGCTTATCCCTTGTGGCTACGCAGTATTTT. Translation gives CASSLSLVATQYF. Using reference TRBV7-2 and TRBJ2-3 for the parts outside the CDR3, the full variable domain is GAGVSQSPSNKVTEKGKDVELRCDPISGHTALYWYRQSLGQGLEFLIYFQGNSAPDKSGLPSDRFSAERTGGSVSTLTIQRTQQEDSAVYLCASSLSLVATQYFGPGTRLTVL.

The table lists this clonotype with many counts. The chain is built from TRBV7-6 and TRBJ2-2, with TRBD2 as a possible D gene (5 bases). CDR1 and CDR2 (germline): SGHVS, FNYEAQ. V was trimmed by 1 base and J by 7 bases, leaving 13 bases between them. The CDR3 consists of 15 residues. The CDR3 region has the DNA TGTGCCAGCAGCTTAGAGGAGCGGCCGGGCGGGGAGCTGTTTTTT. Its protein is CASSLEERPGGELFF. Supplemented by reference TRBV7-6 and TRBJ2-2, the full variable domain reads GAGVSQSPRYKVTKRGQDVALRCDPISGHVSLYWYRQALGQGPEFLTYFNYEAQQDKSGLPNDRFSAERPEGSISTLTIQRTEQRDSAMYRCASSLEERPGGELFFGEGSRLTVL.

This clonotype was detected many times. The chain links TRBV7-8 to TRBJ2-5, with D possibly being TRBD2 (5 bases). Germline V lookup: CDR1 SGHVS, CDR2 FQNEAQ. The CDR3 runs to 14 residues. The ends were cut back, 7 bases at V and 2 bases at J, with 14 bases in the middle. The CDR3 sequence: CASMIRTSQETQYF. For the CDR3, the DNA is TGTGCCAGCATGATCCGAACTAGTCAAGAGACCCAGTACTTC.

The rearrangement joins TRBV28 to TRBJ2-7, with D uncertain. V was cut by 7 bases and J by 3 bases, with 10 bases left in between. Germline CDR1 and CDR2: MDHEN and SYDVKM. The CDR3 sequence is 12 residues long. CDR3 coding DNA: TGTGCCAGCACCGGAGCAATCTACGAGCAGTACTTC. Translation gives CASTGAIYEQYF.

This clonotype was seen a handful of times. This chain uses TRBV6-1 with TRBJ1-2; TRBD1 might be the D (5 bases). Trimming cost V 6 bases and J 6 bases, with 8 bases left between them. Germline lookup yields CDR1 MNHNS and CDR2 SASEGT. The CDR3 has 11 residues. The CDR3: CASRGADGYTF. CDR3 DNA: TGTGCCAGCAGAGGGGCTGATGGCTACACCTTC.

The J gene is TRBJ1-1, the V gene TRBV19, with 12 bases fitting TRBD1. J gave up 7 bases and V 8 bases, and 11 bases lay outside the gene matches. This CDR3 is built from 15 residues. Germline V gene sequence: CDR1 LNHDA, CDR2 SQIVND (reference sequence). CDR3 sequence: CASLGRDRGLDEAFF. Written as DNA, the CDR3 is TGTGCCAGTTTAGGCCGGGACAGGGGGCTGGATGAAGCTTTCTTT.

The chain links TRBV5-4 to TRBJ2-7; TRBD2 matches at 10 bases. The V gene end was trimmed by 1 base and the J gene end by 7 bases; junction bases not matched to a gene: 8. This CDR3 region has 15 residues. Germline CDR1 is SGHNT and CDR2 is YYREEE (reference sequence). CDR3 amino acids: CASSLPLAGVEEQYF. CDR3 in DNA: TGTGCCAGCAGCTTGCCCCTAGCGGGAGTGGAAGAGCAGTACTTC. Based on the CDR3 plus reference TRBV5-4 and TRBJ2-7, the full variable domain is ETGVTQSPTHLIKTRGQQVTLRCSSQSGHNTVSWYQQALGQGPQFIFQYYREEENGRGNFPPRFSGLQFPNYSSELNVNALELDDSALYLCASSLPLAGVEEQYFGPGTRLTVT.

This clonotype has at least ten counts. This chain connects TRBV7-2 to TRBJ1-5; D ambiguous. The germline V and J ends were trimmed by 1 base and 6 bases, with 13 bases remaining between them. The CDR3 contains 15 residues. Germline V gene lookup returns CDR1 SGHTA and CDR2 FQGNSA. The CDR3 loop is CASSLDHRWFQPQHF. CDR3 bases: TGTGCCAGCAGCTTAGATCATAGGTGGTTTCAGCCCCAGCATTTT.

This clonotype turned up a few times. The rearrangement uses TRBV7-3 and TRBJ2-7; D call uncertain. Germline V gives CDR1 SGHTA, CDR2 FQGTGA. Trimming stripped 4 bases from V and 0 bases from J, with 7 bases between. The CDR3 runs to 13 residues. In nucleotides, the CDR3 is TGTGCCAGCAGCTCTGAGAGCTCCTACGAGCAGTACTTC. It specifies CASSSESSYEQYF.

This clonotype was picked up many times. This rearrangement joins TRBV7-9 to TRBJ2-6; D remains ambiguous. Deletions cut 3 bases from V and 0 bases from J, with 6 bases between. Per germline, CDR1 SEHNR and CDR2 FQNEAQ (reference sequence). The CDR3 contains 15 residues. CDR3 amino acids: CASSFRNSGANVLTF. Here the CDR3 DNA reads TGTGCCAGCAGCTTCAGAAACTCTGGGGCCAACGTCCTGACTTTC.

This clonotype has a handful of counts. V usage is TRBV6-2 or TRBV6-3 and J usage is TRBJ2-7; 7 nucleotides align to TRBD2. The CDR3 totals 15 residues. The germline V gene has CDR1 MNHEY and CDR2 SVGEGT. J was trimmed by 0 bases and V by 6 bases; bases with no gene match: 8. Here the CDR3 reads CASSPGLGDSYEQYV. The CDR3 nucleotides are TGTGCCAGCAGCCCCGGACTAGGGGACTCCTACGAGCAGTACGTC.

Remarks on this clonotype: A much larger clone is a single base away; this may be a read error. The V call is TRBV25-1, the J call TRBJ1-4; 7 bases fit TRBD1. Germline values: CDR1 MGHDK, CDR2 SYGVNS. CDR3 size: 14 residues. The CDR3 nucleotides are TGTGCCAACAGTGGTCAGGGGGGATACGGAAAACTGTTTTTT. This translates into CANSGQGGYGKLFF.

The chain uses TRBV7-9 and TRBJ2-3; 9 bases fit TRBD1. The junction had 10 bases not matched to a gene; V was cut back by 5 bases and J by 1 base. Germline CDR1 SEHNR, CDR2 FQNEAQ (reference sequence). The CDR3 runs to 17 residues. The CDR3 bases are TGTGCCAGCAGCGACCGGGACAGGGTATTTGGCACAGATACGCAGTATTTT. This sequence encodes CASSDRDRVFGTDTQYF.

The sample holds a few counts of this clonotype. The V call is TRBV27, the J call TRBJ2-1, with D possibly being TRBD1 (5 bases). The CDR3 is 15 amino acids. Germline V gene data show CDR1 as MNHEY and CDR2 as SMNVEV (reference sequence). Deletions cut 6 bases from V and 2 bases from J, with 14 bases between. The CDR3 DNA reads as TGTGCCAGCAGCGCCGGACAACGTCCCTACAATGAGCAGTTCTTC. Translated: CASSAGQRPYNEQFF.

Ten or more counts support this clonotype. The chain combines TRBV7-6 with TRBJ2-3; weak D call: TRBD1 (5 bases). The CDR3 runs 16 residues. Germline V gene data show CDR1 as SGHVS and CDR2 as FNYEAQ. Trimming left V 5 bases short and J 9 bases short, with 24 bases between. In nucleotides, the CDR3 is TGTGCCAGCAGCCTCGACTTTTACTCCTCCAGGGTGACGCAGTATTTT. Translation gives CASSLDFYSSRVTQYF. Drawing the rest from reference TRBV7-6 and TRBJ2-3, the complete variable domain is GAGVSQSPRYKVTKRGQDVALRCDPISGHVSLYWYRQALGQGPEFLTYFNYEAQQDKSGLPNDRFSAERPEGSISTLTIQRTEQRDSAMYRCASSLDFYSSRVTQYFGPGTRLTVL.

The chain recombines TRBV20-1 with TRBJ2-7; 12 bases align to TRBD2. CDR3 length equals 14 residues. Germline values: CDR1 DFQATT, CDR2 SNEGSKA (reference sequence). Germline trimming cut 3 bases from V and 4 bases from J; bases unmatched to any gene: 4. The CDR3 is CSASGLAGPYEQYV. CDR3 bases: TGCAGTGCTAGCGGACTAGCGGGACCGTACGAGCAGTACGTC.